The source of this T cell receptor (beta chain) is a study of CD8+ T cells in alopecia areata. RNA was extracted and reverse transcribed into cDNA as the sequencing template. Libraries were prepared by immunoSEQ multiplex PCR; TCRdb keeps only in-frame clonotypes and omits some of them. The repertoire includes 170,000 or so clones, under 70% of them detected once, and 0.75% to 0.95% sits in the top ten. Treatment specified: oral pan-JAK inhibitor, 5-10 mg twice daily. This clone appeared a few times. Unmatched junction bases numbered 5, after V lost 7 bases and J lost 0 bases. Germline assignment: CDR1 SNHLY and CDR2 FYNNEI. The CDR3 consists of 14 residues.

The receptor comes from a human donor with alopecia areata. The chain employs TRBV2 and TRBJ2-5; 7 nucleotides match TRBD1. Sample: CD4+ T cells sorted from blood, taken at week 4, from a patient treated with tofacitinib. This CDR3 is CASNKGQYQETQYF. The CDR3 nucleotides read TGTGCCAGCAACAAGGGACAGTACCAAGAGACCCAGTACTTC.